The 5 T cell receptor beta chains in this list originate from one sample, sequenced in a study of T cell repertoires and Cas9 in healthy adults. TCRdb keeps only in-frame clones here, not all; method: immunoSEQ multiplex PCR. The table has 22,000 or so clones, just under 95% seen once. The sample consisted of CD4+ effector T cells (CD127+, CD25-, CD137-, CD154-) from PBMCs; culture status not recorded. The receptor set was obtained from a human donor in good health.

V is TRBV7-2 and J is TRBJ2-1; TRBD2 might be the D (6 bases). CDR1 and CDR2 (germline): SGHTA, FQGNSA. This CDR3 has 15 residues. V gave up 5 bases and J gave up 4 bases, with 15 bases separating them. CDR3 sequence: CASSVALASYNEQFF. For the CDR3, the DNA is TGTGCCAGCAGCGTTGCTCTAGCGTCTTACAATGAGCAGTTCTTC. The whole variable domain, filled in from reference TRBV7-2 and TRBJ2-1, reads GAGVSQSPSNKVTEKGKDVELRCDPISGHTALYWYRQSLGQGLEFLIYFQGNSAPDKSGLPSDRFSAERTGGSVSTLTIQRTQQEDSAVYLCASSVALASYNEQFFGPGTRLTVL.

This clone showed up just once. The chain has TRBV10-1 and TRBJ2-7; D is uncertain. V was cut by 6 bases and J by 2 bases, with 14 bases left in between. This CDR3 region has 14 residues. The germline gives CDR1 WNHNN, CDR2 SYGVQD (reference sequence). CDR3 DNA: TGCGCCAGCAGCTCTCGCTCAGTGGCCTACGAGCAGTACGTC. Encoded protein: CASSSRSVAYEQYV.

The genes are TRBV27 and TRBJ1-1; TRBD1 matches 8 bases. This CDR3 region has 14 residues. Trimming removed 9 bases from V and 2 bases from J; junction bases left unmatched: 8. The V gene's germline CDR1 is MNHEY and CDR2 SMNVEV (reference sequence). The CDR3 nucleotides are TGTGCCAGTAATCGACAGGGGCCAAACACTGAAGCTTTCTTT. It translates to CASNRQGPNTEAFF.

The gene calls are TRBV7-5 and TRBJ2-7. TRBV7-5 is a listed pseudogene. The CDR3 consists of 11 residues. CDR3 sequence: CASSSLTEQYV. CDR3 nucleotides: TGTGCCAGCAGCTCTCTGACCGAGCAGTACGTC.

V gene TRBV19 combines with J gene TRBJ1-1, with TRBD1 matching over 10 bases. CDR3 size: 17 residues. Germline loops: CDR1 LNHDA, CDR2 SQIVND (reference sequence). After removal of 7 bases from V and 1 base from J, the junction contained 12 bases not matched to a gene. The CDR3 here is CASTPFIDRGRNTEAFF. CDR3 DNA: TGTGCCAGTACCCCCTTTATAGACAGGGGGCGGAACACTGAAGCTTTCTTT. Together with reference TRBV19 and TRBJ1-1, the CDR3 gives the full variable domain: DGGITQSPKYLFRKEGQNVTLSCEQNLNHDAMYWYRQDPGQGLRLIYYSQIVNDFQKGDIAEGYSVSREKKESFPLTVTSAQKNPTAFYLCASTPFIDRGRNTEAFFGQGTRLTVV.